This entry lists 13 T cell receptor beta chains sequenced from one sample in a study of shared clonotypes between healthy human individuals. The data were produced by immunoSEQ multiplex PCR, yet TCRdb's version contains in-frame clones alone and is incomplete. The sample consists of approximately 350,000 clones, 90% to 97% of them appearing once. The sample was memory CD8+ T cells sorted from blood. Subset here: CD45RO+ cells pooled with CCR7-negative TemRA cells. These receptors originate from a man aged 25-45 years in good health.

This rearrangement joins TRBV10-3 to TRBJ2-1, with D perhaps TRBD2 (6 bases). The CDR3 has 16 residues. Trimming stripped 3 bases from V and 0 bases from J, with 12 bases between. The V gene's germline CDR1 is ENHRY and CDR2 SYGVKD. CDR3 bases: TGTGCCATCAGTGATACTGGGAGGAGCTCCTACAATGAGCAGTTCTTC. It codes for CAISDTGRSSYNEQFF.

The chain has TRBV6-5 and TRBJ1-2, with 7 positions matching TRBD1. The germline V gene has CDR1 MNHEY and CDR2 SVGAGI. V was pared by 0 bases and J by 2 bases, with 6 bases of the junction left unmatched. The CDR3 consists of 16 residues. Here the CDR3 reads CASSYSRGRGNYGYTF. For the CDR3, the DNA is TGTGCCAGCAGTTACTCTAGGGGGCGAGGGAACTATGGCTACACCTTC.

This chain uses TRBV5-1 with TRBJ2-1; 10 nucleotides align to TRBD2. The CDR3 has 15 amino acids. The junction had 3 bases not matched to a gene; V was cut back by 1 base and J by 5 bases. Germline V gives CDR1 SGHRS, CDR2 YFSETQ. The CDR3 reads CASSLTLAGDNEQFF. The CDR3 region has the DNA TGCGCCAGCAGCTTGACGCTAGCGGGGGACAATGAGCAGTTCTTC.

J is TRBJ1-3 and V is TRBV28, with 8 bases aligning to TRBD1. J gave up 4 bases and V 8 bases, and 13 bases lay outside the gene matches. Germline values: CDR1 MDHEN, CDR2 SYDVKM. CDR3 length: 16 amino acids. The CDR3 coding sequence is TGTGCCAGCGGATCACTCAGGGGGCGCTTCGGAAACACCATATATTTT. This codes for CASGSLRGRFGNTIYF.

This clone was seen only once. The CDR3 region is CASSGRGNTGELFF. The CDR3 bases are TGTGCCAGCAGCGGCCGGGGTAACACCGGGGAGCTGTTTTTT. This chain uses TRBV11-1 with TRBJ2-2; possibly TRBD2 for D (5 bases). CDR1 is SGHAT and CDR2 is FQDESV in the germline V gene (reference sequence). V was cut by 5 bases and J by 2 bases, with 9 bases left in between. This CDR3 contains 14 residues. The full variable domain, its missing parts supplied by reference TRBV11-1 and TRBJ2-2, is EAEVAQSPRYKITEKSQAVAFWCDPISGHATLYWYRQILGQGPELLVQFQDESVVDDSQLPKDRFSAERLKGVDSTLKIQPAELGDSAMYLCASSGRGNTGELFFGEGSRLTVL.

The table lists this clone with a count of one. V and J are TRBV19 and TRBJ2-3, with 9 bases that match TRBD1. The CDR3 totals 15 residues. Per the germline V gene, CDR1 is LNHDA and CDR2 is SQIVND (reference sequence). With 1 base clipped from V and 3 bases from J, the junction kept 2 bases outside the gene matches. CDR3 protein: CASSIGTGATDTQYF. The DNA of the CDR3 is TGTGCCAGTAGTATAGGGACAGGGGCTACAGATACGCAGTATTTT.

The rearrangement links TRBV2 to TRBJ1-1, with D maybe TRBD1 (5 bases). This CDR3 region has 13 residues. Germline V gene sequence: CDR1 SNHLY, CDR2 FYNNEI. Trimming cost V 7 bases and J 4 bases, with 13 bases left between them. CDR3 sequence reads: CASKGVWSTEAFF. The CDR3 nucleotides are TGTGCCAGCAAAGGGGTTTGGAGCACTGAAGCTTTCTTT. The variable domain in full, with the rest retrieved from reference TRBV2 and TRBJ1-1, is EPEVTQTPSHQVTQMGQEVILRCVPISNHLYFYWYRQILGQKVEFLVSFYNNEISEKSEIFDDQFSVERPDGSNFTLKIRSTKLEDSAMYFCASKGVWSTEAFFGQGTRLTVV.

This chain connects TRBV4-1 to TRBJ1-4; D might be TRBD1 (5 bases). Germline CDR1 MGHRA, CDR2 YSYEKL. The V end lost 4 bases, the J end lost 8 bases, and 17 bases lay between the germline ends. The CDR3 spans 15 residues. The CDR3 DNA reads TGCGCCAGCAGCCGAACTGTCGGCCAGGGAGAAAAACTGTTTTTT. Its protein product is CASSRTVGQGEKLFF.

This clone is a singleton in its sample. The chain couples TRBV2 to TRBJ1-3; 8 nucleotides align to TRBD1. Trimming took 3 bases from V and 4 from J; bases not matched to a gene: 2. CDR3 length: 14 residues. The germline gives CDR1 SNHLY, CDR2 FYNNEI. CDR3 coding DNA: TGTGCCAGCAGTGAGACAGGGGAGGGAAACACCATATATTTT. Residues: CASSETGEGNTIYF.

The gene calls are TRBV30 and TRBJ2-7, with 9 bases fitting TRBD1. Germline values: CDR1 GTSNPN, CDR2 SVGIG (reference sequence). CDR3 length: 15 amino acids. V was clipped by 0 bases and J by 2 bases; unmatched bases: 5. Here the CDR3 reads CAWSVSGTGPYEQYF. DNA of the CDR3: TGTGCCTGGAGTGTATCCGGGACAGGGCCCTACGAGCAGTACTTC.

This chain joins TRBV4-1 and TRBJ1-2; possible D gene TRBD1, 6 bases. The germline gives CDR1 MGHRA, CDR2 YSYEKL. CDR3 length: 15 residues. Trimming took off 3 bases at V and 5 bases at J, with 16 bases between the two ends. CDR3 region: CASSQDPGQVYGYTF. In nucleotides, the CDR3 is TGCGCCAGCAGCCAGGACCCGGGACAAGTATATGGCTACACCTTC.

This chain links TRBV5-1 with TRBJ2-3, with 10 positions matching TRBD2. The CDR3 runs to 15 residues. Germline V gene data show CDR1 as SGHRS and CDR2 as YFSETQ. With 4 bases clipped from V and 3 bases from J, the junction kept 5 bases outside the gene matches. The CDR3 sequence: CASSGWTSGTDTQYF. The CDR3 nucleotides are TGCGCCAGCAGCGGTTGGACTAGCGGAACAGATACGCAGTATTTT.

The chain joins TRBV5-1 to TRBJ1-4; D is unresolved. The germline CDR1 and CDR2 sequences are SGHRS and YFSETQ. Deletions cut 6 bases from V and 0 bases from J, with 9 bases between. This CDR3 has 14 residues. For the CDR3, the DNA is TGCGCCAGCAAACTTCGGACAACTAATGAAAAACTGTTTTTT. Its translation is CASKLRTTNEKLFF.